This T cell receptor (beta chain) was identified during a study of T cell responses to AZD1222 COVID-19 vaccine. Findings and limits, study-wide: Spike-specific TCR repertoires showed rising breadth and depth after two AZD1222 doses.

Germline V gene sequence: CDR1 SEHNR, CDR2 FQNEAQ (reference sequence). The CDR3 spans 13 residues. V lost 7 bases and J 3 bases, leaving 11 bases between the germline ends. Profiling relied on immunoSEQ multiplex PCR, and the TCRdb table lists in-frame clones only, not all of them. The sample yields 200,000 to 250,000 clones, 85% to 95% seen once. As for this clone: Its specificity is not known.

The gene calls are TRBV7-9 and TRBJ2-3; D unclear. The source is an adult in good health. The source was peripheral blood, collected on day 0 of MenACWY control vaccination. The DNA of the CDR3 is TGTGCCAGCACCCTGGTGTTAACAGATACGCAGTATTTT. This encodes CASTLVLTDTQYF.